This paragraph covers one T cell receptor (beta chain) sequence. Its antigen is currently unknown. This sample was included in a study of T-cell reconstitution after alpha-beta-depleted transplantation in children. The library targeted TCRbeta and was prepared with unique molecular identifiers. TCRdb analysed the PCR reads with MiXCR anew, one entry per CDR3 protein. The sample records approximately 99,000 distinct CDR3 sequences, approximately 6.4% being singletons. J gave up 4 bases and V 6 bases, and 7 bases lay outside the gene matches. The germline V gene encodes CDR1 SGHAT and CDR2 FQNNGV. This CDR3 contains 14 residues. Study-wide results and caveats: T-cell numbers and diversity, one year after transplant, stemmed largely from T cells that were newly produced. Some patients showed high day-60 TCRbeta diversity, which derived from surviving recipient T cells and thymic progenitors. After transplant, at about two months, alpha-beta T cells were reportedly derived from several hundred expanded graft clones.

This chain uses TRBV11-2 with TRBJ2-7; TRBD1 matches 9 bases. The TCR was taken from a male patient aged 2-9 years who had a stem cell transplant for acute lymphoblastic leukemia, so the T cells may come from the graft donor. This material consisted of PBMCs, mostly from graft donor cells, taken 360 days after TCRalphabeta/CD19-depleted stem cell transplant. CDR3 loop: CASRSRDRGYEQYF. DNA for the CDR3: TGTGCCAGCAGGTCCCGAGACAGGGGGTACGAGCAGTACTTC.